The clone carrying this TCR beta chain was counted at least ten times. Its antigen is unknown. The record originates from a study of T cells in Graves' hyperthyroidism and ophthalmopathy. Study details: Peripheral blood was collected at initial diagnosis, before any treatment.

Amplified TCR beta CDR3 regions came from RNA transcripts. The HTBI set primed first-round TCR CDR3 RT-PCR. TCRdb re-called the multiplex PCR reads through MiXCR, storing one row per CDR3 protein. The sample has about 380,000 distinct CDR3 sequences; roughly 18% are singletons. Study results and caveats: Researchers report that a 13 V-J model separated ophthalmopathy from stable hyperthyroidism.

Each diagnosis was grounded in clinical symptoms, serum thyroxine and TRAb, thyroid ultrasound, and orbital computed tomography. Fresh 10 ml peripheral blood yielded PBMCs. Germline V CDR1 and CDR2: SGHVS, FNYEAQ. CDR3 length: 16 amino acids. Losses at the gene ends were 4 bases for V and 1 base for J; bases not matched to a gene: 6. This rearrangement joins TRBV7-6 to TRBJ2-1; TRBD1 matches 8 bases. The sequence derives from a man in his late teens or twenties with Graves' ophthalmopathy. The sequenced material came from blood. CDR3 nucleotides: TGTGCCAGCAGCTCCCTCGGACAGGGTTCCTACAATGAGCAGTTCTTC. Its protein product is CASSSLGQGSYNEQFF.